The 15 T cell receptor beta chains below were found in one sample sequenced in a study of glioma-infiltrating T cells. The iRepertoire nested amplicon-rescue multiplex PCR amplified TCR alpha and beta CDR3s from RNA. TCRdb fed the multiplex PCR reads into MiXCR, producing one record per CDR3 protein. The sample holds about 93,000 distinct CDR3 sequences, approximately 40% seen once. The sample consisted of glioma tissue, nonneoplastic brain tissue, or PBMCs (not recorded which). Receptors originate from a human donor with low-grade glioma or glioblastoma, undergoing nonglioma brain surgery, or in good health (not recorded which).

This clonotype showed up many times. DNA for the CDR3: TGTGCCAGTAGTACTACAGGGAGGACAGATACGCAGTATTTT. Translating it yields CASSTTGRTDTQYF. This sequence joins TRBV19 and TRBJ2-3; D possibly matches TRBD1 or TRBD2 (6 bases each). Germline CDR1 LNHDA, CDR2 SQIVND (reference sequence). Trimming removed 4 bases at V and 3 bases at J, with 11 bases between. There are 14 residues in the CDR3. The complete variable domain, with remaining parts taken from reference TRBV19 and TRBJ2-3, reads DGGITQSPKYLFRKEGQNVTLSCEQNLNHDAMYWYRQDPGQGLRLIYYSQIVNDFQKGDIAEGYSVSREKKESFPLTVTSAQKNPTAFYLCASSTTGRTDTQYFGPGTRLTVL.

This clonotype was detected ten times or more. The chain links TRBV7-2 to TRBJ1-3; D is unclear. Trimming removed 5 bases from V and 0 bases from J, with 5 bases in between. The CDR3 has 13 amino acids. Germline-derived CDR1 and CDR2 are SGHTA and FQGNSA. CDR3 in DNA: TGTGCCAGCAGCCCGAACTCTGGAAACACCATATATTTT. Encoded protein: CASSPNSGNTIYF.

CDR3 sequence: CATSKARLEVHYNEQFF. Here the CDR3 DNA reads TGTGCCACCAGCAAAGCGAGGCTGGAGGTACACTACAATGAGCAGTTCTTC. The chain links TRBV15 to TRBJ2-1, with a weak D call TRBD2 (5 bases). CDR1 LNHNV and CDR2 YYDKDF come from the germline V gene (reference sequence). This CDR3 spans 17 amino acids. Trimming removed 4 bases at V and 3 bases at J, with 19 bases between.

In its sample, this clonotype was seen many times. This chain joins TRBV7-2 and TRBJ2-5; possibly TRBD1 for D (7 bases). Germline V gene sequence: CDR1 SGHTA, CDR2 FQGNSA. The V and J ends lost 5 bases and 5 bases respectively, with 15 bases between them. There are 14 residues in the CDR3. The CDR3 sequence: CASSPHPGGETQYF. CDR3 DNA sequence: TGTGCCAGCAGCCCCCATCCAGGGGGGGAGACCCAGTACTTC.

This clonotype was seen a few times. The rearrangement links TRBV5-4 to TRBJ2-3; 10 bases map to TRBD2. The germline CDR1 and CDR2 sequences are SGHNT and YYREEE (reference sequence). This CDR3 is built from 16 residues. V shed 4 bases and J 6 bases; nucleotides not matched to a gene: 11. The DNA of the CDR3 is TGTGCCAGCAGCAGGGGCCAGCGGGGGGGCCCCGATACGCAGTATTTT. Its translation is CASSRGQRGGPDTQYF.

This CDR3 reads CASSQEGGYNGYTF. The CDR3 region has the DNA TGCGCCAGCAGCCAAGAGGGAGGATACAATGGCTACACCTTC. The chain uses TRBV4-1 and TRBJ1-2, with D unclear. The germline CDR1 and CDR2 sequences are MGHRA and YSYEKL. With 0 bases removed from V and 6 bases from J, the gap between germline ends came to 11 bases. The CDR3 consists of 14 residues.

Many counts were recorded for this clonotype. This sequence joins TRBV15 and TRBJ2-1; unclear D gene. CDR1 is LNHNV, CDR2 YYDKDF, per germline (reference sequence). The CDR3 contains 14 residues. With 5 bases removed from V and 3 bases from J, the gap between germline ends came to 11 bases. CDR3 DNA sequence: TGTGCCACCAGCCCGGTGTCGGGCTACAATGAGCAGTTCTTC. Translating it yields CATSPVSGYNEQFF.

In this sample, this clonotype turned up many times. The V gene is TRBV19, the J gene TRBJ2-1; D is unclear. V lost 5 bases and J 3 bases, leaving 11 bases between the germline ends. CDR3 size: 14 residues. Germline loops: CDR1 LNHDA, CDR2 SQIVND (reference sequence). CDR3 amino acids: CASSQDGIYNEQFF. The CDR3 coding sequence is TGTGCCAGTAGTCAGGACGGTATCTACAATGAGCAGTTCTTC.

The rearrangement joins TRBV7-2 to TRBJ2-7; maybe TRBD2 (5 bases). Trimming stripped 5 bases from V and 2 bases from J, with 16 bases between. CDR1 is SGHTA, CDR2 FQGNSA, per germline. The CDR3 is 15 amino acids. The CDR3 spells CASSLGVGGAYEQYF. The CDR3 DNA reads TGTGCCAGCAGCCTAGGCGTCGGAGGTGCCTACGAGCAGTACTTC.

This clonotype was counted at least ten times. CDR3 nucleotide sequence: TGTGCCAGCAGTCCTCCGGGACAGGCGGTTTCAGCCAAAAACATTCAGTACTTC. This gives the protein CASSPPGQAVSAKNIQYF. This rearrangement joins TRBV28 to TRBJ2-4; 8 bases map to TRBD1. CDR3 length: 18 residues. The ends lost 5 bases at V and 0 bases at J; junction bases unmatched: 12. Germline lookup yields CDR1 MDHEN and CDR2 SYDVKM.

Remarks on this clonotype: Compared with germline, one end of the junction differs, possibly owing to a read error. Here the CDR3 reads CTSKLSGGYLEQFF. CDR3 nucleotides: TGTACCAGCAAACTTAGCGGGGGGTATCTTGAGCAGTTCTTC. This rearrangement joins TRBV6-2 or TRBV6-3 to TRBJ2-1; 10 positions agree with TRBD2. The CDR3 totals 14 residues. CDR1 and CDR2 (germline): MNHEY, SVGEGT.

This clonotype was found many times. This sequence joins TRBV7-2 and TRBJ1-2; D ambiguous. The CDR3 sequence is 12 residues long. The V end lost 5 bases, the J end lost 3 bases, and 7 bases lay between the germline ends. Per the germline V gene, CDR1 is SGHTA and CDR2 is FQGNSA. CDR3 sequence reads: CASSPDDYGYTF. In nucleotides, the CDR3 is TGTGCCAGCAGCCCAGATGACTATGGCTACACCTTC.

The chain joins TRBV15 to TRBJ2-3; D is unresolved. The V end lost 5 bases, the J end lost 0 bases, and 12 bases lay between the germline ends. In germline, CDR1 is LNHNV, CDR2 YYDKDF (reference sequence). The CDR3 totals 15 residues. As DNA, the CDR3 is TGTGCCACCAGCCAAGTCGGCCAAAGCACAGATACGCAGTATTTT. It is translated as CATSQVGQSTDTQYF. Together with reference TRBV15 and TRBJ2-3, the CDR3 gives the full variable domain: DAMVIQNPRYQVTQFGKPVTLSCSQTLNHNVMYWYQQKSSQAPKLLFHYYDKDFNNEADTPDNFQSRRPNTSFCFLDIRSPGLGDTAMYLCATSQVGQSTDTQYFGPGTRLTVL.

At least ten counts were recorded for this clonotype. The chain carries TRBV20-1 and TRBJ2-7; TRBD2 matches 7 bases. The V and J ends lost 2 bases and 4 bases, in that order; junction bases with no gene match: 11. This CDR3 is 15 amino acids long. Germline CDR1 DFQATT, CDR2 SNEGSKA (reference sequence). CDR3 coding DNA: TGCAGTGCTAGATCTGTCACGGGACTACCTTACGAGCAGTACTTC. This encodes CSARSVTGLPYEQYF.

This clonotype was picked up many times. The V call is TRBV7-6, the J call TRBJ2-1; 8 bases agree with TRBD2. Germline CDR1 reads SGHVS; CDR2 reads FNYEAQ. With V trimmed by 1 base and J by 6 bases, 8 bases remained unmatched. The CDR3 is 16 residues long. CDR3 in amino acids: CASSLVQREMSNEQFF. CDR3 bases: TGTGCCAGCAGCTTAGTCCAGCGGGAGATGTCCAATGAGCAGTTCTTC.